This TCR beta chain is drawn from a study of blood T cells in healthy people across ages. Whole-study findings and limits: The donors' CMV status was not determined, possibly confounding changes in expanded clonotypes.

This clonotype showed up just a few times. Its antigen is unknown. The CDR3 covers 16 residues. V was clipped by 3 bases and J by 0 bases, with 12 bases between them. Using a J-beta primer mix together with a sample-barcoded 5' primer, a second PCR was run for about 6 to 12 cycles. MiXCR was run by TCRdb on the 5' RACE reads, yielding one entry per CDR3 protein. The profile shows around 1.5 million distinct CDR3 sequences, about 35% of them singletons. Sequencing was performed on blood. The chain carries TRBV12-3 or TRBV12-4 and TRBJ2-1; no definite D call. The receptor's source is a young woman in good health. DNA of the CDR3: TGTGCCAGCAGTTTGGGGTACAAAGGCTCCTACAATGAGCAGTTCTTC. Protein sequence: CASSLGYKGSYNEQFF.